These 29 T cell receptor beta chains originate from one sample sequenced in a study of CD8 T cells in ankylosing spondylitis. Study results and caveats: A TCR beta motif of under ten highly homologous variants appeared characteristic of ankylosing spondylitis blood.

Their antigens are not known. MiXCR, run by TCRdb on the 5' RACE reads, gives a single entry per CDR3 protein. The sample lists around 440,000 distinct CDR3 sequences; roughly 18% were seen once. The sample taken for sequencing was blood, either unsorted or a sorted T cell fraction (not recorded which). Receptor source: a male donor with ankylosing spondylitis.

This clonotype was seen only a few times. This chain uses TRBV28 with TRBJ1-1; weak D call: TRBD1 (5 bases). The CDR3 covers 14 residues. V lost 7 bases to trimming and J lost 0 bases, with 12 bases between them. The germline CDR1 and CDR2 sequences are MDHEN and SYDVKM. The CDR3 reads CASKSGSLNTEAFF. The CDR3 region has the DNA TGTGCCAGCAAATCAGGGTCGTTGAACACTGAAGCTTTCTTT.

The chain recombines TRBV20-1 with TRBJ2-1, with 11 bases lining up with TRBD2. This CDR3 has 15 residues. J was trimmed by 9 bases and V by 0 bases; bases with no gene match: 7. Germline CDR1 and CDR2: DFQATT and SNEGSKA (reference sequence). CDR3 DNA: TGCAGTGCTAGAGATAGACTAGCGGGGCGAGGTGAGCAGTTCTTC. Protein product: CSARDRLAGRGEQFF.

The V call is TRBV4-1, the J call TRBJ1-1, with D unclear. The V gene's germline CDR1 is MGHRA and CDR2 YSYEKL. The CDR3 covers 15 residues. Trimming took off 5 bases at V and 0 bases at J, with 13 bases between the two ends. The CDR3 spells CASSSDLGVNTEAFF. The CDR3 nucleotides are TGCGCCAGCAGCTCGGACCTAGGAGTGAACACTGAAGCTTTCTTT.

Written as DNA, the CDR3 is TGCGCCAGCACCACAGGGGGGACAGGGGTCTATGGCTACACCTTC. It encodes CASTTGGTGVYGYTF. The V call is TRBV5-1, the J call TRBJ1-2, with 10 bases lining up with TRBD1. The CDR3 is 15 amino acids. With 6 bases clipped from V and 4 bases from J, the junction kept 9 bases outside the gene matches. The germline gives CDR1 SGHRS, CDR2 YFSETQ.

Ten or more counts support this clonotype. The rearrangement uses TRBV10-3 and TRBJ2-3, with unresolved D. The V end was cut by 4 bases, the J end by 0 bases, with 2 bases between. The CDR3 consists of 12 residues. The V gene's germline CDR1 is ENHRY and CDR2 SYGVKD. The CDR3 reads CAISVSTDTQYF. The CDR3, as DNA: TGTGCCATCAGTGTTAGCACAGATACGCAGTATTTT.

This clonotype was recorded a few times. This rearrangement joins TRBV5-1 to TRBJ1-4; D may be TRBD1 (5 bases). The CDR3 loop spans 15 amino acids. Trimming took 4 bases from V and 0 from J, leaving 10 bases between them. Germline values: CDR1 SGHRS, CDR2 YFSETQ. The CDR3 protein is CASSTGGPTNEKLFF. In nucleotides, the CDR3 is TGCGCCAGCAGCACGGGGGGACCAACTAATGAAAAACTGTTTTTT.

CDR3 coding DNA: TGTGCCAGCAGCTTAGCGCGAACACCATCCTCCTACGAGCAGTACTTC. Its protein is CASSLARTPSSYEQYF. The chain couples TRBV7-8 to TRBJ2-7; D is unresolved. Germline V gives CDR1 SGHVS, CDR2 FQNEAQ. This CDR3 has 16 amino acids. Trimming took off 0 bases at V and 0 bases at J, with 12 bases between the two ends.

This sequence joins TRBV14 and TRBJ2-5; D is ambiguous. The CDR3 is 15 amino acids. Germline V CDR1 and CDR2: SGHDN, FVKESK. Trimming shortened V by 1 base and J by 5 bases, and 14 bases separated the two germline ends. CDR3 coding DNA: TGTGCCAGCAGCCAAGGACTCCCCCCTCGGGAGACCCAGTACTTC. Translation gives CASSQGLPPRETQYF.

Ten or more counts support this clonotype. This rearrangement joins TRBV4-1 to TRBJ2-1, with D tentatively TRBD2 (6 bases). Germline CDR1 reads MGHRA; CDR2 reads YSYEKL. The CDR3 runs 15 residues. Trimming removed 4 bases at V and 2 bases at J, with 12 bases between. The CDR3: CASSPLASTYNEQFF. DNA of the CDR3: TGCGCCAGCAGCCCGCTAGCGTCGACCTACAATGAGCAGTTCTTC.

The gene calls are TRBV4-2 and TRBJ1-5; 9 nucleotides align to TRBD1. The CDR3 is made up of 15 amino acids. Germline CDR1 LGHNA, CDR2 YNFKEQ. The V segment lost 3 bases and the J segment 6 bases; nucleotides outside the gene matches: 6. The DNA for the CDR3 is TGTGCCAGCAGCCACGCCGGGACAGGGTCTCAGCCCCAGCATTTT. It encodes CASSHAGTGSQPQHF.

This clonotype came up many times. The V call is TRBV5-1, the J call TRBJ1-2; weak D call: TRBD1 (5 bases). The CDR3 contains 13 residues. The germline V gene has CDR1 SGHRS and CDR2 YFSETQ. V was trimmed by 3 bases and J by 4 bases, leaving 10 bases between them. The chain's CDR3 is CASSSEGSYGYTF. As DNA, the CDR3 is TGCGCCAGCAGCTCCGAGGGGTCCTATGGCTACACCTTC.

This CDR3 reads CSASLGVFSYEQYF. The CDR3, as DNA: TGCAGTGCTAGTCTGGGGGTTTTTTCCTACGAGCAGTACTTC. The chain recombines TRBV20-1 with TRBJ2-7, with D perhaps being TRBD1 or TRBD2 (5 bases each). This CDR3 has 14 amino acids. Trimming left V 3 bases short and J 1 base short, with 13 bases between. The V gene's germline CDR1 is DFQATT and CDR2 SNEGSKA (reference sequence).

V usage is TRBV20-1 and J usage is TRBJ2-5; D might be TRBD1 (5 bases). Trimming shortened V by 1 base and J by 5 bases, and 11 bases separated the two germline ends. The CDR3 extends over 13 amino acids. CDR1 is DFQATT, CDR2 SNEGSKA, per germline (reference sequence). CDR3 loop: CSARAGRVETQYF. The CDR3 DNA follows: TGCAGTGCTAGAGCCGGCAGGGTCGAGACCCAGTACTTC.

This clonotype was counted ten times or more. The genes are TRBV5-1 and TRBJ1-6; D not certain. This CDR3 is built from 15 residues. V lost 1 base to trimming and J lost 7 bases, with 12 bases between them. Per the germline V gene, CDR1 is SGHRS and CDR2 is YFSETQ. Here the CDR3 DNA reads TGCGCCAGCAGCTTGTCCCCCGGGAGCAATTCACCCCTCCACTTT. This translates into CASSLSPGSNSPLHF. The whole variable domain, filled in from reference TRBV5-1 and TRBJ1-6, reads KAGVTQTPRYLIKTRGQQVTLSCSPISGHRSVSWYQQTPGQGLQFLFEYFSETQRNKGNFPGRFSGRQFSNSRSEMNVSTLELGDSALYLCASSLSPGSNSPLHFGNGTRLTVT.

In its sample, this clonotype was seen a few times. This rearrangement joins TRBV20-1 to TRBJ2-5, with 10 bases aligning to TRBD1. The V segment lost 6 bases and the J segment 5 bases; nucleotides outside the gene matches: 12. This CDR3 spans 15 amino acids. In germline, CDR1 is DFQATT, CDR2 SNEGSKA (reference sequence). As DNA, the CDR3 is TGCAGTGCAAATCCCGGGACAGGGGTCAGGGAGACCCAGTACTTC. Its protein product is CSANPGTGVRETQYF.

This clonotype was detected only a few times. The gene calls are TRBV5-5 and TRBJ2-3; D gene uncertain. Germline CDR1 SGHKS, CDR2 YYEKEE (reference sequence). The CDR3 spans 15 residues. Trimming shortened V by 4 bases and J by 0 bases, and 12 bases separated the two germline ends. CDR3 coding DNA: TGTGCCAGCAGCCGGGCCCTGGGTAGCACAGATACGCAGTATTTT. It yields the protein CASSRALGSTDTQYF.

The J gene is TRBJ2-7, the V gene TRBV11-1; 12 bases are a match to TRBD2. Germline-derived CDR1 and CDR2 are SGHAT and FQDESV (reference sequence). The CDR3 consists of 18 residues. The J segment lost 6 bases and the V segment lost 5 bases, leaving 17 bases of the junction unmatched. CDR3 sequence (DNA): TGTGCCAGCAGCACTCCCGGGACTAGCGGGCGGATGTCTCGCGAGCAGTACTTC. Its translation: CASSTPGTSGRMSREQYF.

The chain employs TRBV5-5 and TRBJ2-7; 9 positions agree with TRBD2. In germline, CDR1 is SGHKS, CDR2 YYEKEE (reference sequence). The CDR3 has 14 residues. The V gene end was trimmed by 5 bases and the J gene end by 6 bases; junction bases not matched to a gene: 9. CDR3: CASRVSGGSGEQYF. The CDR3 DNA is TGTGCCAGCAGGGTGAGCGGGGGGTCTGGCGAGCAGTACTTC.

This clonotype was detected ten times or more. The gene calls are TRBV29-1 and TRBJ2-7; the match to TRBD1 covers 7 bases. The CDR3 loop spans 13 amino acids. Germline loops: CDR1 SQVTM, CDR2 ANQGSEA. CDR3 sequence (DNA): TGCGTTATGGCAGGGGGAAATCCCTACGAGCAGTACTTC. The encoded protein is CVMAGGNPYEQYF.

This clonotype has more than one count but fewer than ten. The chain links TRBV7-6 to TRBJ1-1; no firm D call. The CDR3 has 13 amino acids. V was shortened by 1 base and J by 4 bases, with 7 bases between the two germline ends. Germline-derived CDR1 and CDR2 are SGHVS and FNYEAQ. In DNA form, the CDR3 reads TGTGCCAGCAGCTTAGAGAAGAGCACTGAAGCTTTCTTT. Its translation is CASSLEKSTEAFF.

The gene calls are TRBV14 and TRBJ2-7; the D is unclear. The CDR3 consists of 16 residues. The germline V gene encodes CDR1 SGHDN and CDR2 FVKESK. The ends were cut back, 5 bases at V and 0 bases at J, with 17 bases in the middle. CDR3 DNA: TGTGCCAGCAGCAAAGGCTTCCTCTCGAGCTCCTACGAGCAGTACTTC. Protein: CASSKGFLSSSYEQYF.

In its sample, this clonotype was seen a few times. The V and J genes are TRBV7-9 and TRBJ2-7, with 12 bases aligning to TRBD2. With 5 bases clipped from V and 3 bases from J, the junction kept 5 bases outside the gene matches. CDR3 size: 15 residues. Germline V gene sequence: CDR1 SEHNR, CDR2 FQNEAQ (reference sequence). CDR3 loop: CASSPMTSGSYEQYF. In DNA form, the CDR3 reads TGTGCCAGCAGCCCTATGACTAGCGGGAGCTACGAGCAGTACTTC. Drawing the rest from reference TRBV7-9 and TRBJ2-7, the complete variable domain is DTGVSQNPRHKITKRGQNVTFRCDPISEHNRLYWYRQTLGQGPEFLTYFQNEAQLEKSRLLSDRFSAERPKGSFSTLEIQRTEQGDSAMYLCASSPMTSGSYEQYFGPGTRLTVT.

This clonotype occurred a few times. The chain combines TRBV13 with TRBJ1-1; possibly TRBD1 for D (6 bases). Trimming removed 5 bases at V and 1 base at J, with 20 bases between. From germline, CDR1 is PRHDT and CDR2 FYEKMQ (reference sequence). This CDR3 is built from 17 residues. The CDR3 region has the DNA TGTGCCAGCAGCACCCGTTGGGGGGCGAAACAGAACACTGAAGCTTTCTTT. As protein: CASSTRWGAKQNTEAFF.

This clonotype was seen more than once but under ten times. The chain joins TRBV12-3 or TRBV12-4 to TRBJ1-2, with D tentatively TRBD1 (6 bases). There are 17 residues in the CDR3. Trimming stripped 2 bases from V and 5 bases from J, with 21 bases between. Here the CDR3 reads CASSLKSLSYRVYGYTF. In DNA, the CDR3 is TGTGCCAGCAGTTTAAAGTCCTTATCGTACAGGGTGTATGGCTACACCTTC.

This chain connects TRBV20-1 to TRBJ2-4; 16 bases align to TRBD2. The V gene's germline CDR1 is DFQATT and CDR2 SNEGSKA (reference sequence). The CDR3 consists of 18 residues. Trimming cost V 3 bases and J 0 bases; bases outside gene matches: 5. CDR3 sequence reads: CSARGGTSGRGAKNIQYF. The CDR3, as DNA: TGCAGTGCTAGGGGGGGGACTAGCGGGAGGGGAGCCAAAAACATTCAGTACTTC.

CDR3: CASSFNRGGGEKLFF. CDR3 sequence (DNA): TGTGCCAGCAGCTTCAACAGGGGAGGGGGTGAAAAACTGTTTTTT. This chain joins TRBV7-8 and TRBJ1-4, with 7 bases that match TRBD1. From germline, CDR1 is SGHVS and CDR2 FQNEAQ. V trimming: 3 bases; J trimming: 7 bases; junction bases outside the gene matches: 8. This CDR3 region has 15 residues. The full variable domain, with the rest looked up from reference TRBV7-8 and TRBJ1-4, is GAGVSQSPRYKVAKRGQDVALRCDPISGHVSLFWYQQALGQGPEFLTYFQNEAQLDKSGLPSDRFFAERPEGSVSTLKIQRTQQEDSAVYLCASSFNRGGGEKLFFGSGTQLSVL.

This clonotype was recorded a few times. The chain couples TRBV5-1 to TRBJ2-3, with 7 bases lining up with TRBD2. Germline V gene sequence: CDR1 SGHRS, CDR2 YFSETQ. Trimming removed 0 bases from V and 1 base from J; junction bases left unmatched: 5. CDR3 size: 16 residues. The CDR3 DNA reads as TGCGCCAGCAGCTTGGGGCGGGAGCTCGGCACAGATACGCAGTATTTT. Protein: CASSLGRELGTDTQYF.

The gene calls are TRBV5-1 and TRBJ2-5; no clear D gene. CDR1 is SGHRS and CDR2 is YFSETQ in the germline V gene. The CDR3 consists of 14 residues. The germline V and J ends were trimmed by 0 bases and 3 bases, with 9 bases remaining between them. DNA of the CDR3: TGCGCCAGCAGCTTGGTTCTGGGGAAAGAGACCCAGTACTTC. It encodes CASSLVLGKETQYF.

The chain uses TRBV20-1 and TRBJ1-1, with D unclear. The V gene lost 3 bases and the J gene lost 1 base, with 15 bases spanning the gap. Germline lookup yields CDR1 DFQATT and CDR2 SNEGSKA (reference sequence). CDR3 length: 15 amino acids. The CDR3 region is CSARSLGRGNTEAFF. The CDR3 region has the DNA TGCAGTGCTAGGAGTCTCGGGCGGGGGAACACTGAAGCTTTCTTT.